This passage covers 6 T cell receptor beta chains from one sample sequenced in a study of T cell responses to AZD1222 COVID-19 vaccine. Produced via immunoSEQ multiplex PCR; TCRdb's table is partial and in-frame only. The repertoire has 150,000 or so clones, 90% to 95% of them found once; the top ten carry about 0.9%. This sample comprised peripheral blood, obtained on day 0 of AZD1222 vaccination. The receptors shown here come from an adult in good health.

The chain recombines TRBV24-1 with TRBJ1-5; 9 bases are shared with TRBD1. The CDR3 is 16 amino acids. In germline, CDR1 is KGHDR, CDR2 SFDVKD. Trimming took 4 bases from V and 5 from J; bases not matched to a gene: 8. This CDR3 is CATSETTGTGHQPQHF. The CDR3 DNA reads TGTGCCACCAGTGAGACAACCGGGACAGGGCATCAGCCCCAGCATTTT.

The chain is built from TRBV28 and TRBJ2-5, with no clear D. The V and J ends lost 3 bases and 4 bases respectively, with 3 bases between them. CDR3 length: 11 residues. The germline CDR1 and CDR2 sequences are MDHEN and SYDVKM. The chain's CDR3 is CASSFLETQYF. CDR3 DNA: TGTGCCAGCAGTTTTCTAGAGACCCAGTACTTC.

The J gene is TRBJ1-5, the V gene TRBV7-6; no clear D gene. The CDR3 runs to 12 residues. Per the germline V gene, CDR1 is SGHVS and CDR2 is FNYEAQ. V lost 9 bases, J lost 6 bases, and 12 bases lay in between. The DNA for the CDR3 is TGTGCCAGGGGAAGTGGGTCTCAGCCCCAGCATTTT. Residues: CARGSGSQPQHF.

This chain uses TRBV5-6 with TRBJ1-5, with D possibly matching TRBD1 (5 bases). Looked up from germline, CDR1 is SGHDT and CDR2 is YYEEEE. The CDR3 extends over 15 amino acids. V lost 3 bases and J lost 3, with 13 bases in between. CDR3 residues: CASSSNRDLNQPQHF. CDR3 in DNA: TGTGCCAGCAGCTCGAACCGGGACCTCAATCAGCCCCAGCATTTT.

V usage is TRBV28 and J usage is TRBJ1-1; weak D call: TRBD1 (6 bases). Trimming cost V 1 base and J 2 bases, with 8 bases left between them. The CDR3 extends over 14 amino acids. Germline values: CDR1 MDHEN, CDR2 SYDVKM. The CDR3 region has the DNA TGTGCCAGCAGTTTATCGGACAGAAACACTGAAGCTTTCTTT. Its translation: CASSLSDRNTEAFF.

The chain uses TRBV6-2 or TRBV6-3 and TRBJ2-3; 16 nucleotides agree with TRBD2. Germline CDR1 MNHEY, CDR2 SVGEGT. The CDR3 sequence is 16 residues long. Trimming cost V 6 bases and J 4 bases; bases outside gene matches: 4. The CDR3: CASSLGTSGGADTQYF. CDR3 bases: TGTGCCAGCAGCCTCGGGACTAGCGGGGGGGCAGATACGCAGTATTTT.